What follows are 24 T cell receptor beta chains derived from one specimen sequenced in a study of Graves' ophthalmopathy and Graves' hyperthyroidism. Beta-chain TCR CDR3 regions were amplified from RNA transcripts. HTBI primers were used in a first-round RT-PCR, which preceded a second-round multiplex PCR. TCRdb called the multiplex PCR reads again in MiXCR, with one record for every CDR3 protein. The sample consists of hundreds of thousands of distinct CDR3 sequences, under 25% of them appearing once. The sequenced sample consisted of peripheral blood. Receptors originate from a woman younger than 30 with stable Graves' hyperthyroidism.

In this sample, this clonotype turned up many times. CDR3 loop: CASSLYSHPYEQYF. The CDR3 DNA reads TGTGCCAGCAGTTTATACAGCCACCCCTACGAGCAGTACTTC. V and J are TRBV28 and TRBJ2-7; no reliable D call. Germline lookup yields CDR1 MDHEN and CDR2 SYDVKM. Trimming shortened V by 1 base and J by 2 bases, and 9 bases separated the two germline ends. The CDR3 sequence is 14 residues long.

A note on this clonotype: One end of the junction fails to match germline, which may point to a read error. The V gene is TRBV15, the J gene TRBJ2-5; 11 nucleotides match TRBD2. CDR1 is LNHNV, CDR2 YYDKDF, per germline (reference sequence). The CDR3 is 15 amino acids. CDR3 loop: CATSRDLAGGETQCF. In DNA form, the CDR3 reads TGTGCCACCAGCAGAGATCTAGCGGGAGGTGAGACCCAGTGCTTC.

The V call is TRBV30, the J call TRBJ2-2; 7 bases line up with TRBD1. Losses at the gene ends were 8 bases for V and 4 bases for J; bases not matched to a gene: 10. CDR1 and CDR2 (germline): GTSNPN, SVGIG (reference sequence). This CDR3 comprises 14 residues. As DNA, the CDR3 is TGTGCCCGAACAGGGGACGTGGGCACCGGGGAGCTGTTTTTT. Its protein is CARTGDVGTGELFF.

This clonotype has a count of ten or more. The chain carries TRBV4-1 and TRBJ2-3; 8 nucleotides match TRBD2. Looked up from germline, CDR1 is MGHRA and CDR2 is YSYEKL. This CDR3 contains 16 residues. Trimming at V came to 0 bases and at J to 4 bases, leaving 6 bases not matched to a gene. The CDR3 DNA reads TGCGCCAGCAGCCAAGAACCGGGACTAGTGTCAGATACGCAGTATTTT. Translating it yields CASSQEPGLVSDTQYF.

V and J are TRBV6-2 or TRBV6-3 and TRBJ2-5; D may be TRBD2 (7 bases). This CDR3 comprises 17 residues. V lost 6 bases, J lost 5 bases, and 25 bases lay in between. The germline gives CDR1 MNHEY, CDR2 SVGEGT. The CDR3 DNA reads TGTGCCAGCAGACACACGAGCGGCGGGGGCGCCGGGGAGACCCAGTACTTC. Amino acid sequence: CASRHTSGGGAGETQYF.

In its sample, this clonotype was seen many times. This chain links TRBV7-8 with TRBJ2-7; 10 bases match TRBD1. CDR3 size: 17 residues. The trim removed 3 bases at V and 3 bases at J, leaving 11 bases unmatched. Germline V gene lookup returns CDR1 SGHVS and CDR2 FQNEAQ. The CDR3 nucleotides read TGTGCCAGCAGCTTCTCCCCCCGGGACAGGGGCCACTACGAGCAGTACTTC. Its protein is CASSFSPRDRGHYEQYF.

This clonotype has just a few counts. The rearrangement uses TRBV5-4 and TRBJ2-5, with 10 positions matching TRBD2. Trimming took 3 bases from V and 5 from J; bases not matched to a gene: 7. The CDR3 contains 15 residues. Germline V lookup: CDR1 SGHNT, CDR2 YYREEE (reference sequence). The CDR3 bases are TGTGCCAGCAGCTCACCTAGCGGGAGTGGGGAGACCCAGTACTTC. Amino acids: CASSSPSGSGETQYF.

This clonotype was observed many times. V is TRBV2 and J is TRBJ1-2; 7 bases are shared with TRBD1. V trimming: 3 bases; J trimming: 1 base; junction bases outside the gene matches: 5. This CDR3 comprises 15 residues. Per the germline V gene, CDR1 is SNHLY and CDR2 is FYNNEI. In DNA, the CDR3 is TGTGCCAGCAGTGAGTGGGACAGCGATAACTATGGCTACACCTTC. Its protein product is CASSEWDSDNYGYTF.

There are many counts of this clonotype. The chain joins TRBV14 to TRBJ2-5; TRBD2 is a possible D gene (5 bases). The CDR3 loop spans 13 amino acids. In germline, CDR1 is SGHDN, CDR2 FVKESK. Between the trimmed V and J ends, which lost 3 bases and 5 bases, there was a span of 10 bases. CDR3 amino acids: CASSQDGGETQYF. Written as DNA, the CDR3 is TGTGCCAGCAGCCAGGACGGCGGGGAGACCCAGTACTTC.

This clonotype has ten or more counts. The genes are TRBV6-4 and TRBJ2-2; no firm D call. With 6 bases removed from V and 2 bases from J, the gap between germline ends came to 10 bases. Germline CDR1 and CDR2: MRHNA and SNTAGT. This CDR3 spans 14 amino acids. The CDR3 region has the DNA TGTGCCAGCAGCCCGGACGGAAACACCGGGGAGCTGTTTTTT. It codes for CASSPDGNTGELFF.

This clonotype was picked up many times. The V gene is TRBV7-2, the J gene TRBJ2-5; 8 bases fit TRBD1. V was pared by 5 bases and J by 4 bases, with 6 bases of the junction left unmatched. There are 14 residues in the CDR3. Looked up from germline, CDR1 is SGHTA and CDR2 is FQGNSA. CDR3 in amino acids: CASSLRTGIETQYF. The CDR3 nucleotides read TGTGCCAGCAGCCTACGGACAGGGATAGAGACCCAGTACTTC.

This clonotype was observed many times. The chain is built from TRBV28 and TRBJ1-1; no clear D. The V end lost 3 bases, the J end lost 1 base, and 15 bases lay between the germline ends. CDR1 MDHEN and CDR2 SYDVKM come from the germline V gene. The CDR3 covers 16 residues. The CDR3 loop is CASSFSADRPNTEAFF. CDR3 coding DNA: TGTGCCAGCAGTTTTTCGGCAGACCGACCGAACACTGAAGCTTTCTTT.

The chain has TRBV12-3 or TRBV12-4 and TRBJ1-1, with 7 positions matching TRBD1. The CDR3 has 15 residues. With V trimmed by 7 bases and J by 7 bases, 15 bases remained unmatched. CDR3 DNA sequence: TGTGCCAGCAACGCAGGGGGGGCACTCATGGTTGAAGCTTTCTTT. Encoded protein: CASNAGGALMVEAFF.

This rearrangement joins TRBV6-1 to TRBJ1-1; weak D call: TRBD1 (5 bases). The CDR3 is 15 residues long. Germline V lookup: CDR1 MNHNS, CDR2 SASEGT. V was shortened by 2 bases and J by 4 bases, with 14 bases between the two germline ends. CDR3 in DNA: TGTGCCAGCAGTGAAAAGGTCAGTGGGGCCACTGAAGCTTTCTTT. It translates to CASSEKVSGATEAFF.

The chain joins TRBV12-3 or TRBV12-4 to TRBJ1-3; possible D gene TRBD1, 5 bases. This CDR3 contains 14 residues. Trimming took 4 bases from V and 4 from J, leaving 11 bases between them. The CDR3 here is CASSYGSGGNTIYF. As DNA, the CDR3 is TGTGCCAGCAGTTACGGGTCAGGGGGAAACACCATATATTTT.

This clonotype was counted at least ten times. This chain links TRBV29-1 with TRBJ2-4; 10 bases are shared with TRBD1. This CDR3 is 15 amino acids long. After removal of 7 bases from V and 6 bases from J, the junction contained 12 bases not matched to a gene. CDR1 and CDR2 from the germline V gene are SQVTM and ANQGSEA. This CDR3 is CSALPGQGRANIQYF. The CDR3 DNA is TGCAGCGCTCTCCCGGGACAGGGGAGGGCAAACATTCAGTACTTC.

This CDR3 reads CASSSRKTLAPNYEQYF. CDR3 bases: TGTGCCAGCAGCTCAAGAAAGACACTCGCGCCCAACTACGAGCAGTACTTC. This chain links TRBV7-8 with TRBJ2-7; D ambiguous. The CDR3 has 17 amino acids. Germline values: CDR1 SGHVS, CDR2 FQNEAQ. Trimming took off 4 bases at V and 3 bases at J, with 22 bases between the two ends.

This rearrangement joins TRBV9 to TRBJ1-1; D remains ambiguous. Germline assignment: CDR1 SGDLS and CDR2 YYNGEE. V was cut by 1 base and J by 5 bases, with 12 bases left in between. The CDR3 runs to 14 residues. The CDR3 bases are TGTGCCAGCAGCGTACGGGCATCTTGGACTGAAGCTTTCTTT. It is translated as CASSVRASWTEAFF.

This clonotype was counted between two and nine times. The V and J genes are TRBV20-1 and TRBJ2-5; D is undetermined. CDR1 and CDR2 (germline): DFQATT, SNEGSKA (reference sequence). Trimming took 3 bases from V and 3 from J, leaving 8 bases between them. The CDR3 has 12 amino acids. Here the CDR3 DNA reads TGCAGTGCTAGTCGTGGGGAAGAGACCCAGTACTTC. This gives the protein CSASRGEETQYF.

The V gene is TRBV15, the J gene TRBJ1-5; maybe TRBD1 (6 bases). Germline V gives CDR1 LNHNV, CDR2 YYDKDF (reference sequence). This CDR3 region has 16 residues. Trimming removed 1 base from V and 6 bases from J, with 16 bases in between. The CDR3 DNA reads as TGTGCCACCAGCAGAGGCGGAAACAGGGTTGGTCAGCCCCAGCATTTT. Its protein product is CATSRGGNRVGQPQHF.

This clonotype was seen many times. The V and J genes are TRBV4-1 and TRBJ2-7, with 9 bases that match TRBD2. Trimming at V came to 1 base and at J to 3 bases, leaving 4 bases not matched to a gene. The germline gives CDR1 MGHRA, CDR2 YSYEKL. The CDR3 sequence is 15 residues long. The CDR3 is CASSQGTSEHYEQYF. CDR3 in DNA: TGCGCCAGCAGCCAAGGGACTAGCGAACACTACGAGCAGTACTTC.

This clonotype occurred many times. The chain recombines TRBV10-3 with TRBJ1-1; TRBD1 matches 9 bases. Germline CDR1 reads ENHRY; CDR2 reads SYGVKD. The J segment lost 3 bases and the V segment lost 3 bases, leaving 5 bases of the junction unmatched. There are 15 residues in the CDR3. The CDR3 DNA reads TGTGCCATCAGTGAAAGGGACAGGGAAGACACTGAAGCTTTCTTT. Amino acids: CAISERDREDTEAFF.

The chain employs TRBV6-1 and TRBJ1-6; D gene ambiguous. Trimming took 4 bases from V and 6 from J, leaving 7 bases between them. Germline V gene lookup returns CDR1 MNHNS and CDR2 SASEGT. This CDR3 has 13 amino acids. CDR3 nucleotides: TGTGCCAGCAGTGTCAAGGGTAATTCACCCCTCCACTTT. This translates into CASSVKGNSPLHF.

This clonotype came up many times. The V gene is TRBV20-1, the J gene TRBJ1-1, with D possibly matching TRBD1 (5 bases). Germline V lookup: CDR1 DFQATT, CDR2 SNEGSKA (reference sequence). The CDR3 length is 16 residues. The V and J ends lost 3 bases and 5 bases respectively, with 22 bases between them. The CDR3 DNA sequence: TGCAGTGCTAGTCCCGGGCAGGGCGGGGGTAGAACTGAAGCTTTCTTT. As protein: CSASPGQGGGRTEAFF.